This TCR beta chain was found in a study of blood T cell repertoires in COVID-19. V lost 5 bases and J 3 bases, leaving 13 bases between the germline ends. This CDR3 spans 14 amino acids. CDR1 and CDR2 (germline): MNHEY, SMNVEV (reference sequence). Libraries were prepared by immunoSEQ multiplex PCR; TCRdb keeps only in-frame clonotypes and omits some of them. In the table there are 180,000 or so clones, approximately 85% of which are singletons. The sequencing sample was made of peripheral blood. This TCR came from a woman older than 75 with acute or convalescent COVID-19. V is TRBV27 and J is TRBJ1-1, with D possibly being TRBD1 (5 bases). CDR3 coding DNA: TGTGCCAGCAGTCCATGGGGGGATCACACTGAAGCTTTCTTT. Translation: CASSPWGDHTEAFF.